This T cell receptor beta chain came from a study of blood T cell repertoires in COVID-19. Sequencing was performed with immunoSEQ multiplex PCR; in TCRdb, only in-frame clones are kept and a portion is missing. The repertoire holds about 410,000 clones, with about 91% as singletons. The germline CDR1 and CDR2 sequences are LGHNA and YSLEER. This CDR3 spans 13 amino acids. Trimming removed 4 bases at V and 8 bases at J, with 12 bases between. This TCR came from a woman aged 40 to 49 with COVID-19, enrolled during active disease. The chain has TRBV4-3 and TRBJ1-5; D is uncertain. The source material was peripheral blood. The CDR3 sequence is CASSLPKSKPQHF. CDR3 DNA sequence: TGCGCCAGCAGCCTACCTAAGTCTAAGCCCCAGCATTTT.